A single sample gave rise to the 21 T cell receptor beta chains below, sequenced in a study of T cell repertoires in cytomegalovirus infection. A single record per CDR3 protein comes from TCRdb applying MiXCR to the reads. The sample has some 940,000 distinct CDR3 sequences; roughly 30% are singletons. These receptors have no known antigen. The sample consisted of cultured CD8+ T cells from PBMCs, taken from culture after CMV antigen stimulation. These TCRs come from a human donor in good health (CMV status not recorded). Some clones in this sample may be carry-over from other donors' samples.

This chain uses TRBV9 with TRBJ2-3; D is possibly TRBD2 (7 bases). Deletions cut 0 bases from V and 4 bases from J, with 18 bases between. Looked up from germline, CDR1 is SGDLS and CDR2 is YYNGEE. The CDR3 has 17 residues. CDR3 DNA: TGTGCCAGCAGCGTAGCTACCGGGGGGCGATCGGCAGATACGCAGTATTTT. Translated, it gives CASSVATGGRSADTQYF.

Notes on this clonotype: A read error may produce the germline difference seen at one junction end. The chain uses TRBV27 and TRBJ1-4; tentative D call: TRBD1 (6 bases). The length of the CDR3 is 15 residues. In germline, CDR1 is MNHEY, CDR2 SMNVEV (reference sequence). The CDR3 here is CASSIAGGSNEKLIF. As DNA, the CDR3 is TGTGCCAGCTCAATCGCGGGGGGCTCGAATGAAAAACTGATTTTT.

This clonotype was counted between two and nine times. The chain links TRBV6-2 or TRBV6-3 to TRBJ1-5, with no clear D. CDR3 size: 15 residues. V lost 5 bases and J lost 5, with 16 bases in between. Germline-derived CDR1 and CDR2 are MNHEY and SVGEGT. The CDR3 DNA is TGTGCCAGCAGTGAGCCGGGGAGATCCGATCAGCCCCAGCATTTT. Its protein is CASSEPGRSDQPQHF.

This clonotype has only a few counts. CDR3 in amino acids: CASSFGQGTQPQHF. The CDR3 DNA is TGCGCCAGCAGCTTCGGACAGGGAACCCAGCCCCAGCATTTT. The chain carries TRBV5-1 and TRBJ1-5, with TRBD1 identical over 8 bases. CDR1 is SGHRS, CDR2 YFSETQ, per germline. This CDR3 has 14 amino acids. V lost 2 bases to trimming and J lost 7 bases; unmatched junction nucleotides: 5.

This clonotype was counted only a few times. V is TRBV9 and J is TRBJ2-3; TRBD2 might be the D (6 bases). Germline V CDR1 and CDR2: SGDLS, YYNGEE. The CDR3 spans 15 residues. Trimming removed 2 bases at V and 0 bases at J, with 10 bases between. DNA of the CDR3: TGTGCCAGCAGCGTGGGGGGTAGGAGCACAGATACGCAGTATTTT. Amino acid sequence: CASSVGGRSTDTQYF.

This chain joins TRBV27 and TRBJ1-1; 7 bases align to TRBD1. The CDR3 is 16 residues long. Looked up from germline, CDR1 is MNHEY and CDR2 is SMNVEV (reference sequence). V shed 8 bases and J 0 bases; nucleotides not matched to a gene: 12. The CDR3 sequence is CASRVRGFGMNTEAFF. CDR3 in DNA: TGTGCCAGCCGGGTCAGGGGGTTTGGAATGAACACTGAAGCTTTCTTT.

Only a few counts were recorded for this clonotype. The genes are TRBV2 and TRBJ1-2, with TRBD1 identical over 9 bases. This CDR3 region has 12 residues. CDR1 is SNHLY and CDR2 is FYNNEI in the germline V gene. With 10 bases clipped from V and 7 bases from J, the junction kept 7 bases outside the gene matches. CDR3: CAIVQGAAGYTF. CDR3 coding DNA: TGTGCCATCGTACAGGGGGCAGCTGGCTACACCTTC.

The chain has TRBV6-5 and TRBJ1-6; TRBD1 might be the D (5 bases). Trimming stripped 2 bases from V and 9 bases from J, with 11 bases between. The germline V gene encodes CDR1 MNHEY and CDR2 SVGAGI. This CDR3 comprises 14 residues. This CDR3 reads CASSYGQGGSPLHF. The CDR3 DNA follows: TGTGCCAGCAGTTACGGCCAGGGAGGTTCACCCCTCCACTTT.

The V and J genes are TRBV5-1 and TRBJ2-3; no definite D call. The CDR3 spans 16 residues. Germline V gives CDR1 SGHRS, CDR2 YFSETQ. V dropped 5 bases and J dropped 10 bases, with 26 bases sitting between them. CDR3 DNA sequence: TGCGCCAGCAGTATTAACGAACAAGGCCGACATACGGCGCAGTATTTT. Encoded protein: CASSINEQGRHTAQYF.

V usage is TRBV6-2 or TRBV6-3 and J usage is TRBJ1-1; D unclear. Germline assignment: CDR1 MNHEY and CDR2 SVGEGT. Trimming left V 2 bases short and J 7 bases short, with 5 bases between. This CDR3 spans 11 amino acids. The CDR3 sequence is CASSYRFEAFF. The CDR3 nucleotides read TGTGCCAGCAGTTACCGATTTGAAGCTTTCTTT.

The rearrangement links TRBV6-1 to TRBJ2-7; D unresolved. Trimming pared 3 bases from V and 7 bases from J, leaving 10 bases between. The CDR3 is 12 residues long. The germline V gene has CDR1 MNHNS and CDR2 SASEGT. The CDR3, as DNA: TGTGCCAGCAGTGAGCCTAGTCGGGAGCAGTACGTC. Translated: CASSEPSREQYV.

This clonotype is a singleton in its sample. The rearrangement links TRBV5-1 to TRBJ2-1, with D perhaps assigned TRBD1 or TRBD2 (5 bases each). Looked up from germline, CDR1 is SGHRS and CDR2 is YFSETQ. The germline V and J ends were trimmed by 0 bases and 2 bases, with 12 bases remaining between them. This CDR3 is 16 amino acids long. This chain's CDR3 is CASSLAVGDPYNEQFF. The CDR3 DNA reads TGCGCCAGCAGCTTGGCGGTGGGGGATCCCTACAATGAGCAGTTCTTC.

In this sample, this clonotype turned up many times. The CDR3 DNA reads TGTGCCAGCAGTCCGACTAGGGTCGAGGAGACCCAGTACTTC. It encodes CASSPTRVEETQYF. The chain joins TRBV7-9 to TRBJ2-5; D is perhaps TRBD2 (6 bases). The CDR3 has 14 residues. CDR1 and CDR2 from the germline V gene are SEHNR and FQNEAQ (reference sequence). Trimming removed 6 bases from V and 5 bases from J, with 16 bases in between.

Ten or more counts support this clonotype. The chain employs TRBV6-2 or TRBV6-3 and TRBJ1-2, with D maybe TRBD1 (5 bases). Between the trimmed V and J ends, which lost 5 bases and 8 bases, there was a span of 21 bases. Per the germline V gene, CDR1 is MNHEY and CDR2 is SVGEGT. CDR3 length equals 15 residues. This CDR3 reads CASSVTSGIRDGYTF. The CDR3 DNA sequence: TGTGCCAGCAGTGTGACCTCCGGAATCCGGGACGGCTACACCTTC.

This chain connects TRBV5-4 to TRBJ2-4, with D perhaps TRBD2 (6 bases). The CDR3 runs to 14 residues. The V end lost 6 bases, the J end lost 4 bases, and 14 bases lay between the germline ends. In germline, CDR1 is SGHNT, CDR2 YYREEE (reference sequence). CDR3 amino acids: CASTPLGSKNIQYF. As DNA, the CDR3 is TGTGCCAGCACCCCTCTCGGGAGTAAAAACATTCAGTACTTC.

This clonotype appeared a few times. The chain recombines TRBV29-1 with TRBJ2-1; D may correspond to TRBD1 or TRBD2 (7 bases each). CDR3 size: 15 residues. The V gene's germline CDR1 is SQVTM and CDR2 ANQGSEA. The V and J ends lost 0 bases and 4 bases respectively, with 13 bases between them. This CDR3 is CSVEDGEGAYNEQFF. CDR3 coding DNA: TGCAGCGTTGAAGATGGGGAGGGGGCATACAATGAGCAGTTCTTC.

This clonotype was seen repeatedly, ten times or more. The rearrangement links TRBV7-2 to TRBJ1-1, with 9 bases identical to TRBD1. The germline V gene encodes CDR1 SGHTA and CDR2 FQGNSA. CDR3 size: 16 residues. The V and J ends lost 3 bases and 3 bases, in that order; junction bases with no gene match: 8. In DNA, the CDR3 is TGTGCCAGCAGCTTTCCCCCCGGGACAGGGTACACTGAAGCTTTCTTT. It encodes CASSFPPGTGYTEAFF.

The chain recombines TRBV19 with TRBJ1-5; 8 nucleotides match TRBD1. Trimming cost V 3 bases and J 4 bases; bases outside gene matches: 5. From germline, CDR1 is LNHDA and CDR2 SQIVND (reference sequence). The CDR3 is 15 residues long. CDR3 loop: CASSIQGAGNQPQHF. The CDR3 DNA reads TGTGCCAGTAGTATTCAGGGGGCTGGGAATCAGCCCCAGCATTTT.

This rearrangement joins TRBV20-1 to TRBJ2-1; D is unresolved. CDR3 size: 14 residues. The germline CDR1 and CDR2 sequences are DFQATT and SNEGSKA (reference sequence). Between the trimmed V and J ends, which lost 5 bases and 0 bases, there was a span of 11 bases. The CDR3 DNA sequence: TGCAGTGCTCCCCTCCGAGACTCCTACAATGAGCAGTTCTTC. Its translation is CSAPLRDSYNEQFF.

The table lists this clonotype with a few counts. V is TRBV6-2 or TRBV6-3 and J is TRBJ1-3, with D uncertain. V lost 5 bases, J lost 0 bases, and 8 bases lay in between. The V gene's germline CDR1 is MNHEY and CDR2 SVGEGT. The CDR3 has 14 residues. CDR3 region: CASSPDISGNTIYF. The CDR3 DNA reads TGTGCCAGCAGTCCAGACATCTCTGGAAACACCATATATTTT.

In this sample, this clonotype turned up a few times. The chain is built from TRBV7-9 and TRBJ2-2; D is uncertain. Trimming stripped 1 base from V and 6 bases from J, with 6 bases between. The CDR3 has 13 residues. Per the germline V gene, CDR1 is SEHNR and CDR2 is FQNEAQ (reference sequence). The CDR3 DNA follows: TGTGCCAGCAGCTTAGAACGGTCCGGGGAGCTGTTTTTT. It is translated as CASSLERSGELFF.